The 17 T cell receptor beta chains presented below share a single source sample, sequenced in a study of T cells in Graves' hyperthyroidism and ophthalmopathy. Amplified regions were TCR beta CDR3 sequences from RNA transcripts. A set of HTBI primers served as the primers for a first-round RT-PCR of the TCR CDR3. In TCRdb, the multiplex PCR reads were re-called with MiXCR into one record per CDR3 protein. The sample lists approximately 560,000 distinct CDR3 sequences, around 46% occurring once. The sample comprised peripheral blood or thyroid tissue (not recorded which). Source of these receptors: a woman younger than 30 with Graves' hyperthyroidism.

The chain combines TRBV29-1 with TRBJ2-7; weak D call: TRBD2 (6 bases). The CDR3 loop spans 13 amino acids. Germline loops: CDR1 SQVTM, CDR2 ANQGSEA. V was clipped by 6 bases and J by 3 bases, with 15 bases between them. CDR3 in amino acids: CSVVGGGDYEQYF. Written as DNA, the CDR3 is TGCAGCGTCGTCGGGGGTGGAGACTACGAGCAGTACTTC.

This chain links TRBV29-1 with TRBJ2-5, with TRBD2 identical over 8 bases. CDR1 is SQVTM, CDR2 ANQGSEA, per germline. CDR3 size: 14 residues. Losses at the gene ends were 4 bases for V and 5 bases for J; bases not matched to a gene: 9. This CDR3 reads CSVVPGRAEETQYF. The CDR3 coding sequence is TGCAGCGTTGTGCCCGGGAGGGCCGAGGAGACCCAGTACTTC.

This clonotype was recorded at least ten times. This chain uses TRBV7-2 with TRBJ1-4; D uncertain. V lost 0 bases and J 4 bases, leaving 6 bases between the germline ends. The CDR3 has 14 amino acids. Germline CDR1 reads SGHTA; CDR2 reads FQGNSA. Here the CDR3 DNA reads TGTGCCAGCAGCTTAGCCAGAGATAATGAAAAACTGTTTTTT. As protein: CASSLARDNEKLFF.

This clonotype was seen at least ten times. V gene TRBV7-9 combines with J gene TRBJ2-7, with D tentatively TRBD1 or TRBD2 (5 bases each). V lost 5 bases to trimming and J lost 2 bases, with 13 bases between them. Looked up from germline, CDR1 is SEHNR and CDR2 is FQNEAQ (reference sequence). The CDR3 runs 14 residues. The CDR3 DNA reads TGTGCCAGCAGCATCGGGACGCAAGCCTACGAGCAGTACTTC. Its translation is CASSIGTQAYEQYF.

The rearrangement joins TRBV2 to TRBJ2-5; D is perhaps TRBD2 (6 bases). The closer fit of TRBJ2-1 to the DNA end suggests the J call may be wrong. This CDR3 comprises 11 residues. The germline gives CDR1 SNHLY, CDR2 FYNNEI. The CDR3 DNA follows: TGTGCCAGCAGCCTAGTGGGAGGACAGTTCTTC. It encodes CASSLVGGQFF.

A word on this clonotype: A much larger clone sits a single nucleotide away, making a read error possible. This chain uses TRBV20-1 with TRBJ1-4; D remains unclear. The CDR3 extends over 12 amino acids. Germline CDR1 and CDR2: DFQATT and SNEGSKA (reference sequence). The V end was cut by 6 bases, the J end by 10 bases, with 15 bases between. CDR3 nucleotides: TGCAGTGCCCTTTGGGCTGGAGGAAAACTGTTTTTT. Protein sequence: CSALWAGGKLFF.

This chain connects TRBV7-8 to TRBJ2-7; TRBD2 matches at 13 bases. Germline-derived CDR1 and CDR2 are SGHVS and FQNEAQ. The CDR3 length is 17 residues. Losses at the gene ends were 7 bases for V and 4 bases for J; bases not matched to a gene: 13. The CDR3 nucleotides read TGTGCCAGCACCACTAGGAGGACTAGCGGGAGAGGATACGAGCAGTACTTC. This gives the protein CASTTRRTSGRGYEQYF.

The chain is built from TRBV7-6 and TRBJ1-3; D might be TRBD1 (5 bases). Germline V gene data show CDR1 as SGHVS and CDR2 as FNYEAQ. The CDR3 consists of 19 residues. Between the trimmed V and J ends, which lost 2 bases and 0 bases, there was a span of 20 bases. The CDR3 nucleotides are TGTGCCAGCAGCTTATTTCAGTCGGCGGGGGTCAGCTCTGGAAACACCATATATTTT. This codes for CASSLFQSAGVSSGNTIYF.

This chain joins TRBV19 and TRBJ1-2, with D possibly TRBD1 on 5 matching bases. Germline-derived CDR1 and CDR2 are LNHDA and SQIVND (reference sequence). The CDR3 has 16 residues. Between the trimmed V and J ends, which lost 5 bases and 0 bases, there was a span of 16 bases. The CDR3 region has the DNA TGTGCCAGTAGTGTGGCAGGGCTTGTTACTAACTATGGCTACACCTTC. This codes for CASSVAGLVTNYGYTF.

The V call is TRBV25-1, the J call TRBJ2-2; 8 bases are shared with TRBD2. Trimming at V came to 7 bases and at J to 7 bases, leaving 5 bases not matched to a gene. The CDR3 extends over 13 amino acids. Germline assignment: CDR1 MGHDK and CDR2 SYGVNS. The CDR3 nucleotides read TGTGCCAGCACCCCGGGAGGGGTCGGGGAGCTGTTTTTT. Amino acid sequence: CASTPGGVGELFF.

This clonotype has just a few counts. The chain uses TRBV12-3 or TRBV12-4 and TRBJ2-5; D is possibly TRBD1 or TRBD2 (6 bases each). The CDR3 totals 13 residues. The V end lost 7 bases, the J end lost 9 bases, and 18 bases lay between the germline ends. The CDR3 reads CASTLQGAGPQYF. DNA of the CDR3: TGTGCCAGCACCTTACAGGGCGCGGGACCCCAGTACTTC.

J is TRBJ1-5 and V is TRBV24-1; no firm D call. Per germline, CDR1 KGHDR and CDR2 SFDVKD. This CDR3 region has 16 residues. The ends were cut back, 1 base at V and 11 bases at J, with 20 bases in the middle. The CDR3 DNA reads as TGTGCCACCAGTGATTTACTAGCGGGAGGGCAGGAGACCCAGCATTTT. Encoded protein: CATSDLLAGGQETQHF.

A few counts support this clonotype. This sequence joins TRBV15 and TRBJ2-6; D gene unclear. The CDR3 consists of 15 residues. Per germline, CDR1 LNHNV and CDR2 YYDKDF (reference sequence). Trimming shortened V by 0 bases and J by 5 bases, and 8 bases separated the two germline ends. The CDR3 region has the DNA TGTGCCACCAGCAGAGATCGCGGTAGGGCCAACGTCCTGACTTTC. Translated, it gives CATSRDRGRANVLTF.

The V gene is TRBV20-1, the J gene TRBJ2-7; D perhaps matches TRBD1 (6 bases). This CDR3 comprises 12 residues. V dropped 3 bases and J dropped 5 bases, with 11 bases sitting between them. CDR1 is DFQATT, CDR2 SNEGSKA, per germline (reference sequence). This chain's CDR3 is CSASRYRDEQYF. The CDR3 DNA is TGCAGTGCTAGCCGATACAGGGACGAGCAGTACTTC.

This clonotype was seen only a few times. CDR3 sequence (DNA): TGTGCCAGCAGCTTATCGGGGGGAGCTTTCTTT. As protein: CASSLSGGAFF. The J gene is TRBJ1-1, the V gene TRBV7-8, with D possibly matching TRBD1 (5 bases). Germline assignment: CDR1 SGHVS and CDR2 FQNEAQ. V lost 2 bases, J lost 10 bases, and 8 bases lay in between. CDR3 length: 11 residues.

V is TRBV7-4 and J is TRBJ2-7, with D possibly called TRBD1 or TRBD2 (5 bases each). CDR1 is SGHVT and CDR2 is SQSDAQ in the germline V gene. The CDR3 consists of 14 residues. V lost 5 bases, J lost 6 bases, and 17 bases lay in between. The CDR3 sequence: CASSPLTARGEQYF. The CDR3 DNA is TGTGCCAGCAGCCCTTTGACAGCACGGGGCGAGCAGTACTTC.

V and J are TRBV15 and TRBJ1-1, with D unclear. V was shortened by 7 bases and J by 4 bases, with 13 bases between the two germline ends. The CDR3 totals 13 residues. Per the germline V gene, CDR1 is LNHNV and CDR2 is YYDKDF (reference sequence). The DNA of the CDR3 is TGTGCCACCAATATCGGGAGGCGCACTGAAGCTTTCTTT. Residues: CATNIGRRTEAFF.